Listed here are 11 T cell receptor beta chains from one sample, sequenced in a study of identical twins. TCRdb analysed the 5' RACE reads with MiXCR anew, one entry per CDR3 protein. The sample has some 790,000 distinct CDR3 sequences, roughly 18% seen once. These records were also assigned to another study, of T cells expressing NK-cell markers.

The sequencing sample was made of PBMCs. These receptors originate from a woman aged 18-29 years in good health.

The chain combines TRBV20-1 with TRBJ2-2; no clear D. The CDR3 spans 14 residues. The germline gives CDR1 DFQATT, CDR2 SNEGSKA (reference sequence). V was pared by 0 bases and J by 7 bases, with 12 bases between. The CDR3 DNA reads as TGCAGTGCTAGAGATCTGGGGTGGGGCGGGGAGCTGTTTTTT. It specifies CSARDLGWGGELFF.

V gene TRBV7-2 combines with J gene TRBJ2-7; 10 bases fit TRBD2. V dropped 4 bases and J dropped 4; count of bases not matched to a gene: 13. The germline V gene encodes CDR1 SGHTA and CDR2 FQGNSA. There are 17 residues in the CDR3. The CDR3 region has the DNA TGTGCCAGCAGCTCCGGGCCGTCTAGCGGGAGTAGATACGAGCAGTACTTC. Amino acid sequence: CASSSGPSSGSRYEQYF.

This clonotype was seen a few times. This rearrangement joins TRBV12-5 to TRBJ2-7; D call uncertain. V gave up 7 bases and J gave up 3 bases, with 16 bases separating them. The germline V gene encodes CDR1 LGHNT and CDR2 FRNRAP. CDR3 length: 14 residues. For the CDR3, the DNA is TGTGCTAGTGCTATGTGGCTTAAAAACTACGAGCAGTACTTC. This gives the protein CASAMWLKNYEQYF.

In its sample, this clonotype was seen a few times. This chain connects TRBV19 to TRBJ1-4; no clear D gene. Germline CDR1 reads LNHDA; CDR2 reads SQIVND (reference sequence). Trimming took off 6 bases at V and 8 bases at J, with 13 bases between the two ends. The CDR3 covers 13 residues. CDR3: CASSTRWGEKLFF. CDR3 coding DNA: TGTGCCAGTAGCACCAGATGGGGAGAAAAACTGTTTTTT.

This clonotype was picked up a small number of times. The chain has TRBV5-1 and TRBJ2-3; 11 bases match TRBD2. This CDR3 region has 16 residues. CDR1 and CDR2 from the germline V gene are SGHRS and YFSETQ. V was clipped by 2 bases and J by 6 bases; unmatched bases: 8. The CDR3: CASSLLTSGADDTQYF. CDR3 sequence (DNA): TGCGCCAGCAGCTTATTGACTAGCGGGGCTGACGATACGCAGTATTTT. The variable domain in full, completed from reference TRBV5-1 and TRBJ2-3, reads KAGVTQTPRYLIKTRGQQVTLSCSPISGHRSVSWYQQTPGQGLQFLFEYFSETQRNKGNFPGRFSGRQFSNSRSEMNVSTLELGDSALYLCASSLLTSGADDTQYFGPGTRLTVL.

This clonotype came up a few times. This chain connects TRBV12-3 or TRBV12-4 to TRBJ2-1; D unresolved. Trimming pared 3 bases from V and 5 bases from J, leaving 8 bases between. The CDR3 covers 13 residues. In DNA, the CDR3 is TGTGCCAGCAGTTTGTACGTCGACAATGAGCAGTTCTTC. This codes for CASSLYVDNEQFF.

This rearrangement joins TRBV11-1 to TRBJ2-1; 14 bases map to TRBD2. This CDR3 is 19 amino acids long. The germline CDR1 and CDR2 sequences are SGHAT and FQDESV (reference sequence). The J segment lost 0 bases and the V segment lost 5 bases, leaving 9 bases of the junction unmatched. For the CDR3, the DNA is TGTGCCAGCAGCCCCGGACTAGCGGGAGGCCCCAGCTCCTACAATGAGCAGTTCTTC. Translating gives CASSPGLAGGPSSYNEQFF.

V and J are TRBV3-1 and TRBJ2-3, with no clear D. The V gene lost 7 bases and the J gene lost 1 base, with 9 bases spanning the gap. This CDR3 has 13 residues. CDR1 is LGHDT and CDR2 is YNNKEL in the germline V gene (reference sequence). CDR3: CASTSFGTDTQYF. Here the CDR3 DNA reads TGTGCCAGCACGAGTTTTGGCACAGATACGCAGTATTTT.

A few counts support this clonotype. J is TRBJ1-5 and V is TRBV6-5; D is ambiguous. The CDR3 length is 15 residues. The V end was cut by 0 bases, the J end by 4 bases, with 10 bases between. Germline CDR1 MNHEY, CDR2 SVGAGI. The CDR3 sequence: CASSYSWGSNQPQHF. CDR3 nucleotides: TGTGCCAGCAGTTACTCTTGGGGATCAAATCAGCCCCAGCATTTT.

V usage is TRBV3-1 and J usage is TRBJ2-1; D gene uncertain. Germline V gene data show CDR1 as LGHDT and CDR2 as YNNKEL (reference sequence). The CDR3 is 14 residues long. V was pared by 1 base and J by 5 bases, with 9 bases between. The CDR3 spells CASSQAGSNNEQFF. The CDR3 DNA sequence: TGTGCCAGCAGCCAAGCGGGCAGCAACAATGAGCAGTTCTTC.

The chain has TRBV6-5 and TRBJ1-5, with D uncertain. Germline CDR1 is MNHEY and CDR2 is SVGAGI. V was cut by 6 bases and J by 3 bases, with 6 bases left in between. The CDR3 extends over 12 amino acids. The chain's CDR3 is CASRNPNQPQHF. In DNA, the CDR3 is TGTGCCAGCAGGAACCCCAATCAGCCCCAGCATTTT.